This T cell receptor (beta chain) was identified during a study of T-cell reconstitution after alpha-beta-depleted transplantation in children. J was trimmed by 5 bases and V by 5 bases; bases with no gene match: 12. CDR3 length equals 15 residues. Germline assignment: CDR1 SQVTM and CDR2 ANQGSEA. Unique molecular identifiers were used to barcode this TCRbeta library. One entry per CDR3 protein, called by TCRdb with MiXCR from the PCR reads. The sample has about 440,000 distinct CDR3 sequences; roughly 44% are singletons. At least ten counts were recorded for this clonotype. The gene calls are TRBV29-1 and TRBJ2-1; TRBD2 matches 7 bases. The sample consisted of PBMCs, taken before TCRalphabeta/CD19-depleted stem cell transplant. This receptor was identified in a girl aged 2 to 9 with aplastic anemia, due to receive a stem cell transplant. CDR3 sequence: CSVWGGKSSDNEQFF. The CDR3 nucleotides read TGCAGCGTTTGGGGAGGGAAATCATCGGACAATGAGCAGTTCTTC.